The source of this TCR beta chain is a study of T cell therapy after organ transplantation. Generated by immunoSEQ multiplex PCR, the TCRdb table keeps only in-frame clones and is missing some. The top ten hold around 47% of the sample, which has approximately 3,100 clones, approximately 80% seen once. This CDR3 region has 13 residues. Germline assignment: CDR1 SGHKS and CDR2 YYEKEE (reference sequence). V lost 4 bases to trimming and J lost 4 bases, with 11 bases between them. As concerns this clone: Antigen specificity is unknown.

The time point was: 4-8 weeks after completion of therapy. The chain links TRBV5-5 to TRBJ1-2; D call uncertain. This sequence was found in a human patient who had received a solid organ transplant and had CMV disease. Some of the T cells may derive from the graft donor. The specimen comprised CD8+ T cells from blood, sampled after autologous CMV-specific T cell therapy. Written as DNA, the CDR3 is TGTGCCAGCAGCCCCCCGGGATCCTATGGCTACACCTTC. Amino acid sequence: CASSPPGSYGYTF.